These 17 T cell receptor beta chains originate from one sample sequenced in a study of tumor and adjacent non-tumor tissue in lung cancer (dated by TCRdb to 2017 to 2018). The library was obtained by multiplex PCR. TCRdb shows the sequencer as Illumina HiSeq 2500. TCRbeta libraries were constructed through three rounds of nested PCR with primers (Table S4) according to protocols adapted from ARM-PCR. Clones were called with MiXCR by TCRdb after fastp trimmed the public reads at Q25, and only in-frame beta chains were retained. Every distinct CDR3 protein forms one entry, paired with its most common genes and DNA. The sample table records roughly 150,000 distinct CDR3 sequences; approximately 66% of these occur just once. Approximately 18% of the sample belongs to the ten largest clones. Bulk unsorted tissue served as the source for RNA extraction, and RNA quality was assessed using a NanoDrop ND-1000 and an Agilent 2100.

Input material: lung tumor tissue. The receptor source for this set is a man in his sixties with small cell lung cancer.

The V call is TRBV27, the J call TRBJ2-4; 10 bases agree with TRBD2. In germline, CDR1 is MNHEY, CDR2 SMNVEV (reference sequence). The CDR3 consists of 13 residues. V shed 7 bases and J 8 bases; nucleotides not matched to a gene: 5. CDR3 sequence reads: CASKLAGVDIQYF. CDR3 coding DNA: TGTGCCAGCAAGCTAGCGGGAGTTGACATTCAGTACTTC.

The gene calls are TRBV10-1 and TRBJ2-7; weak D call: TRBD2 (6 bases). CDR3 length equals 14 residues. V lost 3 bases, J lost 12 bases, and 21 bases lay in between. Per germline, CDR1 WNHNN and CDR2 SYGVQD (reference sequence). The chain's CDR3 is CASSEGGSPNELYV. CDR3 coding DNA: TGCGCCAGCAGTGAAGGAGGGAGCCCTAACGAGTTGTACGTC.

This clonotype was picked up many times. CDR3 coding DNA: TGTGCCATCAGTGAGCTGGAGGGACTAGCGGGACCCGGGGAGCTGTTTTTT. Amino acid sequence: CAISELEGLAGPGELFF. J is TRBJ2-2 and V is TRBV10-3, with TRBD2 identical over 13 bases. The CDR3 totals 17 residues. Losses at the gene ends were 2 bases for V and 6 bases for J; bases not matched to a gene: 6. CDR1 and CDR2 (germline): ENHRY, SYGVKD.

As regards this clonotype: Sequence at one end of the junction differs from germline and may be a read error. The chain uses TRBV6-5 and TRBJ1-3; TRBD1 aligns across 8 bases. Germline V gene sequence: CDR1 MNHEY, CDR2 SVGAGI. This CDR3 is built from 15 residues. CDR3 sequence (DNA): TGTGGCAACAGAGGGGACAGGAGCTCTGGAAACGCCATATATTTT. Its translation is CGNRGDRSSGNAIYF.

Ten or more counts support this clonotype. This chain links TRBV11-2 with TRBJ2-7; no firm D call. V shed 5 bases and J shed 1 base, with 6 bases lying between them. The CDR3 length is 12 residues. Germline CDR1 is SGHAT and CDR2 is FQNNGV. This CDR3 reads CASSLESYEQYF. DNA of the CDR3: TGTGCCAGCAGCCTCGAGTCCTACGAGCAGTACTTC.

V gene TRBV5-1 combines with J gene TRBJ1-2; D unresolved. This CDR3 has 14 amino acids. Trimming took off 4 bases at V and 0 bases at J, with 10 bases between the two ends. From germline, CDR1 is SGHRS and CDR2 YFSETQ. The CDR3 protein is CASSMWSSNYGYTF. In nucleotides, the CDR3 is TGCGCCAGCAGCATGTGGAGCTCTAACTATGGCTACACCTTC.

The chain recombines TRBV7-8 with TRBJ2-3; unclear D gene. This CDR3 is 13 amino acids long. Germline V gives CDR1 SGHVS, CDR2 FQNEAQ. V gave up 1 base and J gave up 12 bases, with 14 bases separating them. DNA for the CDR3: TGTGCCAGCAGCTTAGGTGTACGGAGTACTCAGTATTTT. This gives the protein CASSLGVRSTQYF. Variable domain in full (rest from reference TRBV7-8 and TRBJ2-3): GAGVSQSPRYKVAKRGQDVALRCDPISGHVSLFWYQQALGQGPEFLTYFQNEAQLDKSGLPSDRFFAERPEGSVSTLKIQRTQQEDSAVYLCASSLGVRSTQYFGPGTRLTVL.

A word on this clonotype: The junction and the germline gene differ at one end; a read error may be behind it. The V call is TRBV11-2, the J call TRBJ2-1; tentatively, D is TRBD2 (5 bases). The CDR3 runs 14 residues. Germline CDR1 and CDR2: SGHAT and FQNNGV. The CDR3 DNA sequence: TGTGCCAGGAGCTTGAGCGGCTACTTAGGTGAGCAGTTCTTC. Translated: CARSLSGYLGEQFF.

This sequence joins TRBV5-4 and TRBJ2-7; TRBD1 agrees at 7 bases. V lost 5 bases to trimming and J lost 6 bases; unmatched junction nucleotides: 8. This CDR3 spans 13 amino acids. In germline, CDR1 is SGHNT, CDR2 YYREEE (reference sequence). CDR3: CASSRDSLGEQYV. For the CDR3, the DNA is TGTGCCAGCAGTCGGGACAGTCTTGGCGAGCAGTACGTC.

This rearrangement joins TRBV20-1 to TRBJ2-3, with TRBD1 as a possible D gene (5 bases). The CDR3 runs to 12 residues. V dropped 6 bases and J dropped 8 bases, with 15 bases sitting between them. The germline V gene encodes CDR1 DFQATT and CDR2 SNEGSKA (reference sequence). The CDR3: CSAKGAPGTQYF. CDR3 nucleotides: TGCAGTGCCAAAGGGGCCCCAGGTACGCAGTATTTT.

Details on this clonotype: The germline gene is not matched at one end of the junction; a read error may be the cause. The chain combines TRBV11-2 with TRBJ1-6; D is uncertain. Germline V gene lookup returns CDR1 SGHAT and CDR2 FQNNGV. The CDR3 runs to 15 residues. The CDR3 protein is CASGLLHGQNSPLNF. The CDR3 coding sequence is TGTGCCAGCGGCTTACTGCACGGTCAGAACTCACCCCTCAACTTT.

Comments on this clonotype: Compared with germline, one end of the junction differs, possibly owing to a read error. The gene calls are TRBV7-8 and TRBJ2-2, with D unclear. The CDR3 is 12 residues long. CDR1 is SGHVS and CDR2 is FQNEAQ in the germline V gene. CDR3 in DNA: TGTGCCAGCAGCCCACACACCGTGGAGCTGTTTTTT. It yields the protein CASSPHTVELFF. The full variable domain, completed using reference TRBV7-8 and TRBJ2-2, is GAGVSQSPRYKVAKRGQDVALRCDPISGHVSLFWYQQALGQGPEFLTYFQNEAQLDKSGLPSDRFFAERPEGSVSTLKIQRTQQEDSAVYLCASSPHTVELFFGEGSRLTVL.

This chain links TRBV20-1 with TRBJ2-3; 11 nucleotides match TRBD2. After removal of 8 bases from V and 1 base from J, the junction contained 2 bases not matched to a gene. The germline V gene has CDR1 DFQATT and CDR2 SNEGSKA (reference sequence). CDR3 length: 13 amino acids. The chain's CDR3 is CSPGLAGTDTQYF. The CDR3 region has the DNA TGCAGTCCGGGACTAGCGGGCACAGATACGCAGTATTTT.

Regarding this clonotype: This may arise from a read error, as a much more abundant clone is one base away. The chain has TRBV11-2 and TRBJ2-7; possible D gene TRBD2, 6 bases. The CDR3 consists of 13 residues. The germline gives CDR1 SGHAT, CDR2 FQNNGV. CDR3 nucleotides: TGTGCCAGCAACTTAGGCGGGACCTACGGGCAGTACTTC. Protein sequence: CASNLGGTYGQYF.

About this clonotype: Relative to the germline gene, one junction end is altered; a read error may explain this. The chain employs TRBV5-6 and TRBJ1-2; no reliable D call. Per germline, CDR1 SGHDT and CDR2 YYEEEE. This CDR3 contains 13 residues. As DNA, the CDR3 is TGTGTCAGCAGCTTTTTGGCCTCGGTAGGCTACACCTTC. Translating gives CVSSFLASVGYTF.

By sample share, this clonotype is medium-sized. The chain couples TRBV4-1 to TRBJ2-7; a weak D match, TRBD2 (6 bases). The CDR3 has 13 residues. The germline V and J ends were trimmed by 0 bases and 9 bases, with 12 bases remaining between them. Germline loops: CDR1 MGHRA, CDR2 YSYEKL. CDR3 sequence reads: CASSQDRGGRQYV. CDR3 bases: TGCGCCAGCAGCCAAGATCGTGGAGGGCGGCAGTACGTC.

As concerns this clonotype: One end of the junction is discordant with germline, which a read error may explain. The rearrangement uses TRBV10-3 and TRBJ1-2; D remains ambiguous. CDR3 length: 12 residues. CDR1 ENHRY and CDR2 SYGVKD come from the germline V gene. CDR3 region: CVISPTECGYTF. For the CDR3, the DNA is TGTGTCATCAGTCCAACCGAGTGTGGCTACACCTTC.